The 15 T cell receptor beta chains in this list originate from one sample, sequenced in a study of a mutant IDH1 vaccine in newly diagnosed glioma. The method was immunoSEQ multiplex PCR; TCRdb's version includes in-frame clones alone and lacks a portion of them. The sample shows about 88,000 clones, 82% of them seen only once. The sample's time point: baseline, week 1 (first vaccination visit). The treatment: pre-vaccination baseline after standard-of-care therapy. Sequencing was performed on PBMCs, taken from a glioma patient treated with radiotherapy, temozolomide or both. Receptors were obtained from a man aged 40-49 years with glioma. Some clones in this sample may be carry-over from other donors' samples.

The CDR3 DNA is TGTGCCAGCAGCTTGGGAGGGGGTTGGGGCAATCAGCCCCAGCATTTT. Residues: CASSLGGGWGNQPQHF. This rearrangement joins TRBV5-6 to TRBJ1-5, with a weak D call TRBD1 (6 bases). V was cut by 0 bases and J by 2 bases, with 12 bases left in between. Germline V CDR1 and CDR2: SGHDT, YYEEEE. The CDR3 consists of 16 residues.

The chain carries TRBV4-2 and TRBJ2-2; D tentatively fits TRBD1 or TRBD2 (5 bases each). Germline V gene lookup returns CDR1 LGHNA and CDR2 YNFKEQ. V lost 4 bases to trimming and J lost 3 bases, with 21 bases between them. This CDR3 is built from 18 residues. CDR3 sequence: CASSPRGKEGLDTGELFF. CDR3 DNA: TGTGCCAGCAGCCCTCGGGGTAAAGAGGGGCTGGACACCGGGGAGCTGTTTTTT.

V is TRBV6-4 and J is TRBJ2-5; 8 nucleotides align to TRBD2. From germline, CDR1 is MRHNA and CDR2 SNTAGT. The CDR3 extends over 14 amino acids. Trimming cost V 6 bases and J 5 bases; bases outside gene matches: 8. CDR3 nucleotide sequence: TGTGCCAGCAGCCCCGGGGGGGCCTCGGAGACCCAGTACTTC. It yields the protein CASSPGGASETQYF.

The V and J genes are TRBV7-2 and TRBJ1-1; TRBD1 aligns across 9 bases. The germline CDR1 and CDR2 sequences are SGHTA and FQGNSA. After removal of 5 bases from V and 1 base from J, the junction contained 5 bases not matched to a gene. The length of the CDR3 is 15 residues. The CDR3 reads CASSRADRGNTEAFF. CDR3 nucleotides: TGTGCCAGCAGCCGAGCGGACAGGGGGAACACTGAAGCTTTCTTT.

The V and J genes are TRBV30 and TRBJ1-5, with 9 bases matching TRBD1. Germline V gene data show CDR1 as GTSNPN and CDR2 as SVGIG (reference sequence). Trimming removed 5 bases from V and 2 bases from J; junction bases left unmatched: 7. The CDR3 is made up of 15 amino acids. CDR3 nucleotides: TGTGCCTGGGGGAAGGGACAGGGCCGCAATCAGCCCCAGCATTTT. As protein: CAWGKGQGRNQPQHF.

In this sample, this clone turned up once. The V and J genes are TRBV13 and TRBJ2-6; no firm D call. Germline CDR1 PRHDT, CDR2 FYEKMQ (reference sequence). CDR3 length equals 15 residues. Deletions cut 5 bases from V and 0 bases from J, with 8 bases between. DNA for the CDR3: TGTGCCAGCAGCGAAAAACCCTCTGGGGCCAACGTCCTGACTTTC. It encodes CASSEKPSGANVLTF. The full variable domain, in which reference TRBV13 and TRBJ2-6 provide the parts outside the CDR3, is AAGVIQSPRHLIKEKRETATLKCYPIPRHDTVYWYQQGPGQDPQFLISFYEKMQSDKGSIPDRFSAQQFSDYHSELNMSSLELGDSALYFCASSEKPSGANVLTFGAGSRLTVL.

The chain combines TRBV2 with TRBJ1-2; D is uncertain. V shed 0 bases and J shed 4 bases, with 3 bases lying between them. Germline assignment: CDR1 SNHLY and CDR2 FYNNEI. The CDR3 contains 12 residues. Here the CDR3 reads CASSEARYGYTF. The CDR3, as DNA: TGTGCCAGCAGTGAAGCCCGCTATGGCTACACCTTC.

In its sample, this clone was seen a few times. This chain connects TRBV15 to TRBJ1-3, with D maybe TRBD1 (6 bases). V shed 9 bases and J shed 4 bases, with 13 bases lying between them. Germline V gene lookup returns CDR1 LNHNV and CDR2 YYDKDF (reference sequence). The CDR3 runs 13 residues. The CDR3 coding sequence is TGTGCCACTCTACTCCAGGGGGGAAACACCATATATTTT. This encodes CATLLQGGNTIYF.

This clone was observed a few times. V gene TRBV6-1 combines with J gene TRBJ1-1; D is undetermined. The CDR3 loop spans 14 amino acids. CDR1 and CDR2 from the germline V gene are MNHNS and SASEGT. With 8 bases removed from V and 1 base from J, the gap between germline ends came to 14 bases. The CDR3, as DNA: TGTGCCAGCCTTTATGAGGGCTGGAACACTGAAGCTTTCTTT. It codes for CASLYEGWNTEAFF.

This clone was detected once. CDR3 in amino acids: CASSAGPGDQPQHF. In DNA form, the CDR3 reads TGTGCCAGCAGCGCGGGACCGGGGGATCAGCCCCAGCATTTT. The chain couples TRBV13 to TRBJ1-5; possible D gene TRBD1, 5 bases. There are 14 residues in the CDR3. V lost 5 bases to trimming and J lost 5 bases, with 13 bases between them. Germline V CDR1 and CDR2: PRHDT, FYEKMQ (reference sequence).

The chain couples TRBV11-2 to TRBJ1-1, with 7 bases lining up with TRBD1. Germline CDR1 reads SGHAT; CDR2 reads FQNNGV. The CDR3 totals 15 residues. Germline trimming cut 1 base from V and 5 bases from J; bases unmatched to any gene: 7. As DNA, the CDR3 is TGTGCCAGCAGCTTAGCCAGACAGGGTTGGACTGAAGCTTTCTTT. Translation gives CASSLARQGWTEAFF.

This clone was detected only once. The rearrangement links TRBV4-1 to TRBJ2-6, with D perhaps matching TRBD1 (6 bases). Trimming took off 1 base at V and 3 bases at J, with 10 bases between the two ends. The CDR3 extends over 16 amino acids. Per the germline V gene, CDR1 is MGHRA and CDR2 is YSYEKL. The CDR3 DNA reads as TGCGCCAGCAGCCAAGCACAGGGCCTTGGGGCCAACGTCCTGACTTTC. Amino acids: CASSQAQGLGANVLTF.

This clone was recorded a few times. The same CDR3 also results from other DNA sequences found in this sample. This chain joins TRBV18 and TRBJ1-1; 7 bases agree with TRBD1. This CDR3 has 13 amino acids. Germline V gene sequence: CDR1 KGHSH, CDR2 LQKENI. V was pared by 4 bases and J by 5 bases, with 4 bases of the junction left unmatched. The CDR3 coding sequence is TGTGCCAGCTCACAGGGGGCCAGGACTGAAGCTTTCTTT. Translating it yields CASSQGARTEAFF.

V is TRBV5-4 and J is TRBJ2-7; weak D call: TRBD1 (5 bases). Deletions cut 1 base from V and 5 bases from J, with 10 bases between. The CDR3 length is 13 residues. CDR1 is SGHNT, CDR2 YYREEE, per germline (reference sequence). CDR3 amino acids: CASSLKGADEQYF. CDR3 nucleotides: TGTGCCAGCAGCTTGAAAGGGGCGGACGAGCAGTACTTC.

This CDR3 reads CASSLAPGPNEKLFF. The CDR3 DNA sequence: TGCGCCAGCAGCTTGGCCCCGGGACCTAATGAAAAACTGTTTTTT. The chain uses TRBV5-1 and TRBJ1-4, with a possible D match to TRBD1 (5 bases). The CDR3 runs 15 residues. In germline, CDR1 is SGHRS, CDR2 YFSETQ. The V end was cut by 0 bases, the J end by 3 bases, with 9 bases between.